The 7 T cell receptor beta chains below come from one sample, sequenced in a study of blood T cell repertoires in COVID-19. Assay: immunoSEQ multiplex PCR; the TCRdb copy retains only in-frame clones and omits some. Of some 200,000 clones in the sample, approximately 87% were seen once. The sequencing sample was made of peripheral blood. These receptors all come from a woman in her 50s with acute or convalescent COVID-19.

V usage is TRBV6-5 and J usage is TRBJ1-1, with no clear D. The CDR3 length is 13 residues. Looked up from germline, CDR1 is MNHEY and CDR2 is SVGAGI. Trimming removed 10 bases from V and 3 bases from J, with 15 bases in between. The DNA of the CDR3 is TGTGCCATTACGGGTCCTTCCCACACTGAAGCTTTCTTT. This gives the protein CAITGPSHTEAFF.

The rearrangement joins TRBV21-1 to TRBJ2-7; no check of the table's D call, TRBD2, against the DNA was made. TRBV21-1 is annotated as a pseudogene. The CDR3 is made up of 21 amino acids. The DNA of the CDR3 is TGTGCCAGCAGCAAAGCGCTTTCTTTCGGGACTAGCGGGAGGGCCGGTGGGGAGCAGTACTTC. Its translation: CASSKALSFGTSGRAGGEQYF.

The rearrangement uses TRBV5-1 and TRBJ2-5, with no clear D. The V end was cut by 2 bases, the J end by 2 bases, with 13 bases between. Germline V CDR1 and CDR2: SGHRS, YFSETQ. The CDR3 is 15 amino acids. The CDR3 is CASSFVKSFQETQYF. Here the CDR3 DNA reads TGCGCCAGCAGCTTTGTCAAAAGCTTTCAAGAGACCCAGTACTTC.

The chain recombines TRBV6-5 with TRBJ1-1; tentative D call: TRBD1 (6 bases). The V end was cut by 3 bases, the J end by 2 bases, with 10 bases between. CDR1 and CDR2 from the germline V gene are MNHEY and SVGAGI. The CDR3 contains 14 residues. DNA for the CDR3: TGTGCCAGCAGTTATGGGGGGGCAAACACTGAAGCTTTCTTT. This sequence encodes CASSYGGANTEAFF.

V is TRBV3-1 (or the pseudogene TRBV3-2) and J is TRBJ2-2; D may be TRBD2 (6 bases). Deletions cut 6 bases from V and 7 bases from J, with 15 bases between. This CDR3 is 14 amino acids long. Germline CDR1 LGHDT, CDR2 YNNKEL (reference sequence). The CDR3 DNA reads as TGTGCCAGCAGGAGGGGACTCGCGGGCGGGGAGCTGTTTTTT. The encoded protein is CASRRGLAGGELFF.

The chain combines TRBV5-8 with TRBJ2-3; the D gene is possibly TRBD2 (6 bases). Trimming removed 4 bases from V and 6 bases from J, with 18 bases in between. Looked up from germline, CDR1 is SGHTS and CDR2 is YDEGEE. The CDR3 is 15 residues long. The CDR3 DNA reads TGTGCCAGCAGCCCTTGGGACTCCTCAGGGGATACGCAGTATTTT. This codes for CASSPWDSSGDTQYF. Full variable domain (outside the CDR3, taken from reference TRBV5-8 and TRBJ2-3): EAGVTQSPTHLIKTRGQQATLRCSPISGHTSVYWYQQALGLGLQFLLWYDEGEERNRGNFPPRFSGRQFPNYSSELNVNALELEDSALYLCASSPWDSSGDTQYFGPGTRLTVL.

The chain joins TRBV5-1 to TRBJ2-7; no clear D gene. In germline, CDR1 is SGHRS, CDR2 YFSETQ. The CDR3 covers 14 residues. V gave up 2 bases and J gave up 0 bases, with 9 bases separating them. CDR3 coding DNA: TGCGCCAGCAGCTTTATGGGCAGCTCCTACGAGCAGTACTTC. It yields the protein CASSFMGSSYEQYF.